The clone carrying this T cell receptor (beta chain) was found a few times. Antigen specificity is unknown. V was pared by 4 bases and J by 5 bases, with 3 bases of the junction left unmatched. Germline lookup yields CDR1 LGHNA and CDR2 YNFKEQ. The CDR3 runs 13 residues. Vbeta (60) and Jbeta (13) primers were used in the PCR. TCRdb's table, derived via immunoSEQ multiplex PCR, lists solely in-frame clones and lacks some. The table shows about 120,000 clones, with 60% to 85% occurring only once. The data originate from a study of cytomegalovirus exposure and HLA in healthy donors. Study outcomes and limitations: Rarity marked most TCR sequences, yet some public TCRs occurred in many donors.

Sequencing used PBMCs. This receptor was taken from a woman in her 40s in good health and CMV-seropositive. The chain combines TRBV4-2 with TRBJ2-7, with TRBD1 matching over 9 bases. The CDR3 bases are TGTGCCAGCAGCCGGGACAGGGAACACGAGCAGTACTTC. Encoded protein: CASSRDREHEQYF.